Detailed here is one T cell receptor (beta chain). This sample was included in a study of blood T cell repertoires in COVID-19. About the research overall: Some COVID-19 samples were acute and others convalescent; all came from the United States, Italy and Spain.

With V trimmed by 6 bases and J by 8 bases, 16 bases remained unmatched. The CDR3 is made up of 17 amino acids. Germline lookup yields CDR1 KGHSH and CDR2 LQKENI. Here immunoSEQ multiplex PCR was the method, and the copy in TCRdb shows in-frame clones only, minus some. This sample carries about 200,000 clones, nearly 90% of them seen once, and the ten largest clones take 20% to 25%. V and J are TRBV18 and TRBJ1-2; 12 nucleotides match TRBD1. The material sequenced was peripheral blood. The receptor comes from a man aged 55-75 years with active or convalescent COVID-19. CDR3 DNA: TGTGCCAGCTCCCCCCAAAGACCCGGGACAGGGGGCCACGGCTACACCTTC. This gives the protein CASSPQRPGTGGHGYTF.